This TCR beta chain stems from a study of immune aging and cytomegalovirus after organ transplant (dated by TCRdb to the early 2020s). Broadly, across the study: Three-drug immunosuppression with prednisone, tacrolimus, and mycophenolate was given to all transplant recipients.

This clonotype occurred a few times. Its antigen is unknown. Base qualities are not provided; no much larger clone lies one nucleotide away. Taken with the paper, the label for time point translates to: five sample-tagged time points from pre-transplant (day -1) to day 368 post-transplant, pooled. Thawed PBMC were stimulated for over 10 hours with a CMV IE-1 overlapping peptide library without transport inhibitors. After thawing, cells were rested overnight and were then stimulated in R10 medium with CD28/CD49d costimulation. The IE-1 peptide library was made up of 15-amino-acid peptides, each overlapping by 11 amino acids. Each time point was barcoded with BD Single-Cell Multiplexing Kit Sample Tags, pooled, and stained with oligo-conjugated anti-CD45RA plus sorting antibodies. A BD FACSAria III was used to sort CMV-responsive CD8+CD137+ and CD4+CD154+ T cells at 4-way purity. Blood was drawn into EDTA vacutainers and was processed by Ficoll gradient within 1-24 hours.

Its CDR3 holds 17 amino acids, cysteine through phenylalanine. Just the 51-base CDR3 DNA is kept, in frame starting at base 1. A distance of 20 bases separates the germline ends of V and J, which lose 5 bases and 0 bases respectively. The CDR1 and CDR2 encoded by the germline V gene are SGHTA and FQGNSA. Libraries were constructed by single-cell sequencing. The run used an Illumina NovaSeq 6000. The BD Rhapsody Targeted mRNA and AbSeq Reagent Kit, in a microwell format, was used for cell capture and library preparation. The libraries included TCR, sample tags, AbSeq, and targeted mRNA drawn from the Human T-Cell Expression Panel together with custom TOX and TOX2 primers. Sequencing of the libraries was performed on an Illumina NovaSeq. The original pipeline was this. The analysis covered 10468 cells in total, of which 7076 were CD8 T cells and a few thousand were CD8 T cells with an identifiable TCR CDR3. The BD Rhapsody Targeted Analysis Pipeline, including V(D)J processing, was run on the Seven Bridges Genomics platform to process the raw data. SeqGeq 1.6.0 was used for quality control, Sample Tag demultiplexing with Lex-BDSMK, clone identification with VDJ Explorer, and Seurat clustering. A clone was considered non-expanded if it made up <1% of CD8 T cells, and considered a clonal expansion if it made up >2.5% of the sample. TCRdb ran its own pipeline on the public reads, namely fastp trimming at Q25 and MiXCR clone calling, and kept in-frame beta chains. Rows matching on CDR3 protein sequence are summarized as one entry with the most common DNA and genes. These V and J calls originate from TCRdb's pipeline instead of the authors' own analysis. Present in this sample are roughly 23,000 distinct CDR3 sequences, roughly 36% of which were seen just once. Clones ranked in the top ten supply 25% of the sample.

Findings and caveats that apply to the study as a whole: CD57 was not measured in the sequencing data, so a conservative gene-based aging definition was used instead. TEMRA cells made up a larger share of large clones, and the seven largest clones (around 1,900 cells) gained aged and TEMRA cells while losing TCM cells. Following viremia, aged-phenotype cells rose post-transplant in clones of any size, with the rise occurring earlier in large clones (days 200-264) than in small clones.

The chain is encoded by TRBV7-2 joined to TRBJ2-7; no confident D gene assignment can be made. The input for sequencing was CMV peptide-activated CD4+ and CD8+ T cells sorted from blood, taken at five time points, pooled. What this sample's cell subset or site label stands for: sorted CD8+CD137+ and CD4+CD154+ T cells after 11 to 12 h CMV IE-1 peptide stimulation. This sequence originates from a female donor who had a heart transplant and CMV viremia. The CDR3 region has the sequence CASSLLTGGVGSYEQYF. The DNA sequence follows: TGTGCCAGCAGCCTACTTACTGGTGGTGTAGGCTCCTACGAGCAGTACTTC.